These 28 T cell receptor beta chains were all obtained from the same sample, sequenced in a study of T cells after yellow fever vaccination (dated by TCRdb to between 2017 and 2020). Receptors were amplified or captured by 5' RACE. This sample was sequenced with an Illumina NovaSeq 6000. TCRdb itself trimmed the public reads at Q25 with fastp, ran MiXCR and retained productive beta chains. Identical CDR3 proteins give one entry, which carries the most common genes and DNA. Present in this sample are 150,000 to 200,000 distinct CDR3 sequences, roughly 11% of which were seen just once. The ten largest clones add up to less than 40% of the sample. What the treatment or condition label conveys for this sample: live attenuated yellow fever vaccine strain. Sequenced here: CD8+ T cells sorted from PBMCs, sampled 15 days after the yellow fever booster vaccination. These receptors all stem from a man aged 18 to 29 who received the YFV17D yellow fever vaccine.

This clonotype has a handful of counts. The chain uses TRBV6-6 and TRBJ1-1, with TRBD1 as a possible D gene (5 bases). CDR3 length: 11 amino acids. Trimming took 7 bases from V and 7 from J, leaving 10 bases between them. Looked up from germline, CDR1 is MNHNY and CDR2 is SVGAGI (reference sequence). CDR3 DNA sequence: TGTGCCAGCAAGAAGGGGAGTGAAGCTTTCTTT. Translating gives CASKKGSEAFF.

This clonotype was counted only a few times. The V gene is TRBV7-2, the J gene TRBJ2-4; 7 bases are a match to TRBD2. The CDR3 covers 14 residues. V gave up 2 bases and J gave up 3 bases; unmatched junction bases: 1. Per germline, CDR1 SGHTA and CDR2 FQGNSA. CDR3 nucleotide sequence: TGTGCCAGCAGCTTACCTAGCGGCAAAAACATTCAGTACTTC. Residues: CASSLPSGKNIQYF.

This clonotype was recorded a few times. This chain links TRBV27 with TRBJ1-2; 8 bases align to TRBD1. From germline, CDR1 is MNHEY and CDR2 SMNVEV (reference sequence). The CDR3 sequence is 15 residues long. V shed 0 bases and J 4 bases; nucleotides not matched to a gene: 4. Here the CDR3 reads CASSLSPGGAYGYTF. Written as DNA, the CDR3 is TGTGCCAGCAGTTTATCTCCAGGGGGCGCCTATGGCTACACCTTC.

This clonotype was seen only a few times. Here the CDR3 reads CASSPGPQIPPYEQYF. As DNA, the CDR3 is TGTGCCAGCAGCCCGGGACCCCAGATCCCCCCCTACGAGCAGTACTTC. The rearrangement links TRBV14 to TRBJ2-7, with D tentatively TRBD1 or TRBD2 (5 bases each). Germline assignment: CDR1 SGHDN and CDR2 FVKESK. Trimming cost V 4 bases and J 2 bases, with 18 bases left between them. CDR3 length: 16 residues. Full variable domain (remainder filled in from reference TRBV14 and TRBJ2-7): EAGVTQFPSHSVIEKGQTVTLRCDPISGHDNLYWYRRVMGKEIKFLLHFVKESKQDESGMPNNRFLAERTGGTYSTLKVQPAELEDSGVYFCASSPGPQIPPYEQYFGPGTRLTVT.

In its sample, this clonotype was seen a few times. This rearrangement joins TRBV28 to TRBJ2-7, with TRBD2 identical over 8 bases. Germline values: CDR1 MDHEN, CDR2 SYDVKM. CDR3 size: 16 residues. Trimming at V came to 6 bases and at J to 2 bases, leaving 12 bases not matched to a gene. The CDR3 DNA is TGTGCCAGCAGCCCGACGGGGGGGGGCCCCCCCTACGAGCAGTACGTC. Protein sequence: CASSPTGGGPPYEQYV.

This clonotype was found many times. The chain combines TRBV25-1 with TRBJ2-3, with a possible D match to TRBD2 (6 bases). Germline CDR1 is MGHDK and CDR2 is SYGVNS. Trimming removed 6 bases at V and 8 bases at J, with 9 bases between. This CDR3 is 11 amino acids long. The CDR3 coding sequence is TGTGCCAGCAGCTTCGGGGGTACGCAGTATTTT. Encoded protein: CASSFGGTQYF.

V usage is TRBV6-5 and J usage is TRBJ1-1, with TRBD1 matching 12 bases. The CDR3 runs 13 residues. Trimming took 8 bases from V and 11 from J; bases not matched to a gene: 9. Germline loops: CDR1 MNHEY, CDR2 SVGAGI. The CDR3: CASAGTGGRGAFF. As DNA, the CDR3 is TGTGCCAGCGCCGGGACAGGGGGCCGTGGGGCTTTCTTT.

The table lists this clonotype with many counts. The rearrangement uses TRBV27 and TRBJ2-7; TRBD1 might be the D (6 bases). Between the trimmed V and J ends, which lost 3 bases and 2 bases, there was a span of 17 bases. This CDR3 comprises 16 residues. The germline gives CDR1 MNHEY, CDR2 SMNVEV (reference sequence). The CDR3, as DNA: TGTGCCAGCAGTTTCAAGCTGACAGGACCGGCCTACGAGCAGTACTTC. Translating gives CASSFKLTGPAYEQYF.

This clonotype was seen a few times. The chain recombines TRBV6-2 or TRBV6-3 with TRBJ2-1; 11 bases map to TRBD2. Unmatched junction bases numbered 5, after V lost 7 bases and J lost 6 bases. The CDR3 runs 14 residues. Germline CDR1 and CDR2: MNHEY and SVGEGT. The CDR3, as DNA: TGTGCCAGCACCATACTAGCGGGGGTCAATGAGCAGTTCTTC. Its translation: CASTILAGVNEQFF.

Only a few counts were recorded for this clonotype. The rearrangement uses TRBV4-2 and TRBJ2-3; D is perhaps TRBD2 (7 bases). This CDR3 has 15 amino acids. Trimming removed 7 bases from V and 2 bases from J, with 16 bases in between. The germline V gene encodes CDR1 LGHNA and CDR2 YNFKEQ. The CDR3 here is CASKVAGALTDTQYF. CDR3 coding DNA: TGTGCCAGCAAAGTGGCGGGGGCCCTCACAGATACGCAGTATTTT.

V is TRBV7-9 and J is TRBJ2-7; maybe TRBD1 (6 bases). CDR3 length equals 15 residues. Trimming shortened V by 4 bases and J by 1 base, and 14 bases separated the two germline ends. The V gene's germline CDR1 is SEHNR and CDR2 FQNEAQ (reference sequence). This CDR3 is CASSSRTDFSYEQYV. The CDR3 coding sequence is TGTGCCAGCAGCTCGAGGACAGACTTTTCCTACGAGCAGTACGTC.

This clonotype was detected ten times or more. The rearrangement links TRBV7-9 to TRBJ2-7; possibly TRBD1 or TRBD2 for D (7 bases each). The CDR3 has 14 amino acids. Germline V gene sequence: CDR1 SEHNR, CDR2 FQNEAQ (reference sequence). Trimming took 11 bases from V and 3 from J, leaving 20 bases between them. The CDR3 reads CAAGVGDSNYEQYF. The CDR3 nucleotides are TGTGCCGCGGGAGTGGGGGACAGCAACTACGAGCAGTACTTC. The variable domain in full, completed from reference TRBV7-9 and TRBJ2-7, reads DTGVSQNPRHKITKRGQNVTFRCDPISEHNRLYWYRQTLGQGPEFLTYFQNEAQLEKSRLLSDRFSAERPKGSFSTLEIQRTEQGDSAMYLCAAGVGDSNYEQYFGPGTRLTVT.

The chain uses TRBV7-2 and TRBJ1-1; D is uncertain. The CDR3 loop spans 15 amino acids. The V and J ends lost 0 bases and 1 base respectively, with 9 bases between them. Germline V CDR1 and CDR2: SGHTA, FQGNSA. CDR3 DNA: TGTGCCAGCAGCTTAGCATCTGGAGGGAACACTGAAGCTTTCTTT. Protein sequence: CASSLASGGNTEAFF.

The chain is built from TRBV9 and TRBJ2-7; no reliable D call. The CDR3 consists of 13 residues. Germline V lookup: CDR1 SGDLS, CDR2 YYNGEE. V was shortened by 0 bases and J by 2 bases, with 6 bases between the two germline ends. In DNA, the CDR3 is TGTGCCAGCAGCGTAGGGGAAGCCTACGAGCAGTACTTC. Protein: CASSVGEAYEQYF.

The chain combines TRBV20-1 with TRBJ1-1, with 8 nucleotides matching TRBD1. The CDR3 consists of 19 residues. In germline, CDR1 is DFQATT, CDR2 SNEGSKA (reference sequence). After removal of 0 bases from V and 3 bases from J, the junction contained 18 bases not matched to a gene. The CDR3 sequence: CSARDPQGQVFPGDTEAFF. In nucleotides, the CDR3 is TGCAGTGCTAGAGACCCCCAGGGACAGGTCTTCCCTGGGGACACTGAAGCTTTCTTT.

The chain links TRBV7-9 to TRBJ2-3; weak D call: TRBD2 (6 bases). Trimming shortened V by 1 base and J by 2 bases, and 10 bases separated the two germline ends. Germline lookup yields CDR1 SEHNR and CDR2 FQNEAQ (reference sequence). CDR3 size: 15 residues. The CDR3 DNA is TGTGCCAGCAGCTTAGTTTCGGGGGACACAGATACGCAGTATTTT. This gives the protein CASSLVSGDTDTQYF.

This clonotype was detected many times. The chain is built from TRBV5-1 and TRBJ1-1, with D unclear. The CDR3 contains 14 residues. CDR1 is SGHRS and CDR2 is YFSETQ in the germline V gene. The V end lost 3 bases, the J end lost 1 base, and 10 bases lay between the germline ends. This CDR3 is CASSSGDGNTEAFF. The CDR3 DNA reads as TGCGCCAGCAGCTCCGGGGATGGGAACACTGAAGCTTTCTTT.

V usage is TRBV6-5 and J usage is TRBJ2-5; TRBD1 matches at 9 bases. Per germline, CDR1 MNHEY and CDR2 SVGAGI. After removal of 4 bases from V and 3 bases from J, the junction contained 9 bases not matched to a gene. This CDR3 spans 16 amino acids. The CDR3 loop is CASSSPWDREKETQYF. DNA for the CDR3: TGTGCCAGCAGTTCCCCCTGGGACAGGGAAAAAGAGACCCAGTACTTC.

This rearrangement joins TRBV13 to TRBJ2-3; tentatively, D is TRBD2 (5 bases). Germline values: CDR1 PRHDT, CDR2 FYEKMQ (reference sequence). This CDR3 is built from 14 residues. Trimming took 5 bases from V and 6 from J, leaving 15 bases between them. CDR3 protein: CASSPGLLLDTQYF. In DNA form, the CDR3 reads TGTGCCAGCAGCCCAGGACTCCTTTTGGATACGCAGTATTTT.

This clonotype showed up just a few times. The chain joins TRBV6-5 to TRBJ2-7; TRBD1 aligns across 9 bases. This CDR3 has 16 residues. After removal of 1 base from V and 3 bases from J, the junction contained 7 bases not matched to a gene. Looked up from germline, CDR1 is MNHEY and CDR2 is SVGAGI. The CDR3 loop reads CASSYWAGTGFYEQYF. CDR3 DNA: TGTGCCAGCAGTTACTGGGCCGGGACAGGGTTCTACGAGCAGTACTTC.

The chain recombines TRBV6-6 with TRBJ2-7; 9 nucleotides match TRBD2. The CDR3 extends over 18 amino acids. The germline gives CDR1 MNHNY, CDR2 SVGAGI (reference sequence). V shed 0 bases and J 8 bases; nucleotides not matched to a gene: 17. The CDR3: CASSYSVSRRGGTIQQYF. Written as DNA, the CDR3 is TGTGCCAGCAGTTACTCGGTATCCCGGCGGGGGGGCACTATCCAGCAGTACTTC.

This clonotype was counted a few times. The V gene is TRBV27, the J gene TRBJ2-2, with 10 positions matching TRBD2. This CDR3 is 16 amino acids long. From germline, CDR1 is MNHEY and CDR2 SMNVEV (reference sequence). The junction had 9 bases not matched to a gene; V was cut back by 5 bases and J by 6 bases. The CDR3 region is CASSVISGGGPGELFF. As DNA, the CDR3 is TGTGCCAGCAGTGTGATCAGCGGGGGGGGCCCCGGGGAGCTGTTTTTT.

As to this clonotype: Given a much more abundant clone one base away, this may be a read error. The chain combines TRBV6-2 or TRBV6-3 with TRBJ1-5; no reliable D call. V was trimmed by 2 bases and J by 3 bases, leaving 5 bases between them. The germline V gene has CDR1 MNHEY and CDR2 SVGEGT. CDR3 length: 13 amino acids. The CDR3: CASSYGNNQPQHF. CDR3 coding DNA: TGTGCCAGCAGTTACGGGAACAATCAGCCCCAGCATTTT.

The chain couples TRBV7-3 to TRBJ2-5; TRBD2 aligns across 10 bases. V dropped 5 bases and J dropped 2; count of bases not matched to a gene: 5. This CDR3 spans 15 amino acids. Germline V gives CDR1 SGHTA, CDR2 FQGTGA. The CDR3: CASSHTSGAQETQYF. The CDR3 bases are TGTGCCAGCAGCCACACTAGCGGGGCTCAAGAGACCCAGTACTTC.

This clonotype turned up a few times. The chain is built from TRBV7-2 and TRBJ2-3; 8 positions match TRBD2. V trimming: 5 bases; J trimming: 1 base; junction bases outside the gene matches: 11. This CDR3 is 17 amino acids long. Germline V gene lookup returns CDR1 SGHTA and CDR2 FQGNSA. The DNA for the CDR3 is TGTGCCAGCAGCCTTAGCGGGGCGAACTGGGGCACAGATACGCAGTATTTT. This translates into CASSLSGANWGTDTQYF.

This clonotype was observed a handful of times. This chain uses TRBV6-5 with TRBJ1-1; D is unclear. Deletions cut 5 bases from V and 1 base from J, with 8 bases between. The V gene's germline CDR1 is MNHEY and CDR2 SVGAGI. The length of the CDR3 is 13 residues. CDR3: CASSPIQNTEAFF. The CDR3 DNA is TGTGCCAGCAGTCCGATACAGAACACTGAAGCTTTCTTT.

This clonotype was seen a handful of times. The V call is TRBV10-2, the J call TRBJ2-1; TRBD2 might be the D (5 bases). V lost 5 bases, J lost 6 bases, and 11 bases lay in between. This CDR3 contains 13 residues. Germline values: CDR1 WSHSY, CDR2 SAAADI. The CDR3 sequence is CASSTRAVNEQFF. The DNA for the CDR3 is TGCGCCAGCAGTACGCGGGCGGTCAATGAGCAGTTCTTC.

V usage is TRBV7-2 and J usage is TRBJ2-5; TRBD2 matches at 8 bases. Losses at the gene ends were 2 bases for V and 4 bases for J; bases not matched to a gene: 9. The CDR3 contains 16 residues. Germline loops: CDR1 SGHTA, CDR2 FQGNSA. The CDR3: CASSLIGGVNAETQYF. The CDR3 DNA reads as TGTGCCAGCAGCTTAATCGGGGGGGTGAATGCAGAGACCCAGTACTTC.